This T cell receptor beta chain emerged from a study of identical twins. Losses at the gene ends were 6 bases for V and 5 bases for J; bases not matched to a gene: 20. The CDR3 contains 18 residues. Germline CDR1 and CDR2: SNHLY and FYNNEI. Each CDR3 protein is one row after TCRdb ran MiXCR on the 5' RACE reads. Here the sample spans 600,000 to 700,000 distinct CDR3 sequences, 21% being singletons. The same data also went into a second study, on T cells expressing NK-cell markers.

The chain employs TRBV2 and TRBJ2-7; 9 nucleotides align to TRBD1. Sequenced sample: PBMCs. The TCR originated in a young woman in good health. The CDR3 spells CASRGDRVQLRGGDEQYF. The CDR3 bases are TGTGCCAGCAGGGGGGACAGGGTTCAGCTGAGGGGCGGCGACGAGCAGTACTTC.